Shown below are 26 T cell receptor beta chains from a single sample sequenced in a study of T cells in Graves' hyperthyroidism and ophthalmopathy. Authors of the study amplified TCR beta CDR3 regions from RNA transcripts. Carried out on the TCR CDR3, a first-round RT-PCR used the HTBI primer set. Each CDR3 protein is one row after TCRdb ran MiXCR on the multiplex PCR reads. This table has hundreds of thousands of distinct CDR3 sequences, under 15% appearing once. The sequenced sample consisted of blood. Receptor source: a man between 18 and 29 years old with Graves' ophthalmopathy.

This clonotype was seen ten or more times. V usage is TRBV12-3 or TRBV12-4 and J usage is TRBJ2-5, with D hard to call. There are 14 residues in the CDR3. Trimming pared 3 bases from V and 3 bases from J, leaving 11 bases between. The CDR3 region has the DNA TGTGCCAGCAGTTTTAGTATGGCAGAAGAGACCCAGTACTTC. It specifies CASSFSMAEETQYF.

This clonotype was detected many times. This rearrangement joins TRBV13 to TRBJ1-1, with a weak D call TRBD1 (5 bases). Germline-derived CDR1 and CDR2 are PRHDT and FYEKMQ (reference sequence). The CDR3 has 16 amino acids. V lost 6 bases and J lost 5, with 22 bases in between. In DNA form, the CDR3 reads TGTGCCAGCAGTCCAAGCGGGGCATCTTGGGGAACTGAAGCTTTCTTT. Protein sequence: CASSPSGASWGTEAFF.

This clonotype was seen ten or more times. J is TRBJ2-7 and V is TRBV15; TRBD2 matches at 8 bases. The CDR3 covers 16 residues. CDR1 and CDR2 from the germline V gene are LNHNV and YYDKDF (reference sequence). The ends lost 0 bases at V and 6 bases at J; junction bases unmatched: 10. CDR3 DNA: TGTGCCACCAGCAGAGAACACAAGCGGGAGATTGTCGAGCAGTACTTC. Amino acid sequence: CATSREHKREIVEQYF.

The V call is TRBV3-1, the J call TRBJ2-7, with 9 bases matching TRBD2. Germline V gene sequence: CDR1 LGHDT, CDR2 YNNKEL (reference sequence). Unmatched junction bases numbered 10, after V lost 8 bases and J lost 2 bases. The CDR3 runs to 15 residues. The CDR3 DNA follows: TGTGCCAGCGCGCCCGGCCCTAGCGGGACCTACGAGCAGTACTTC. As protein: CASAPGPSGTYEQYF.

This clonotype was recorded at least ten times. The genes are TRBV11-2 and TRBJ2-1, with a weak D call TRBD2 (5 bases). Germline assignment: CDR1 SGHAT and CDR2 FQNNGV. This CDR3 comprises 15 residues. V lost 1 base and J lost 2, with 9 bases in between. The CDR3 here is CASSLGTRTYNEQFF. DNA for the CDR3: TGTGCCAGCAGCTTAGGGACTCGCACCTACAATGAGCAGTTCTTC.

The chain carries TRBV10-3 and TRBJ2-6; 9 bases line up with TRBD2. Trimming cost V 6 bases and J 2 bases; bases outside gene matches: 5. The CDR3 covers 16 residues. CDR1 ENHRY and CDR2 SYGVKD come from the germline V gene. The CDR3 is CAIRVAGVPGANVLTF. The CDR3 coding sequence is TGTGCCATCAGGGTAGCGGGGGTACCTGGGGCCAACGTCCTGACTTTC.

The sample holds a few counts of this clonotype. The V call is TRBV19, the J call TRBJ2-1; D not certain. The CDR3 contains 12 residues. V gave up 8 bases and J gave up 9 bases, with 14 bases separating them. CDR1 is LNHDA and CDR2 is SQIVND in the germline V gene (reference sequence). In DNA, the CDR3 is TGTGCCAGTGGATTACTCCGTCGTGAGCAGTTCTTC. As protein: CASGLLRREQFF.

This clonotype was detected many times. The rearrangement joins TRBV12-3 or TRBV12-4 to TRBJ1-5; weak D call: TRBD1 (5 bases). CDR3 size: 15 residues. V was trimmed by 10 bases and J by 0 bases, leaving 16 bases between them. CDR3 amino acids: CATPRGSGSNQPQHF. DNA for the CDR3: TGTGCCACCCCCCGGGGGAGCGGTAGCAATCAGCCCCAGCATTTT.

Concerning this clonotype itself: A much larger clonotype is one base distant, so this may be a read error. The chain joins TRBV6-1 to TRBJ2-1; maybe TRBD1 (5 bases). The CDR3 loop spans 15 amino acids. Germline V lookup: CDR1 MNHNS, CDR2 SASEGT. Deletions cut 5 bases from V and 5 bases from J, with 16 bases between. The CDR3 coding sequence is TGTGCCAGCAGTCGGGCAGGGCCTGCCGACAATGAGCAGTTCTTC. It translates to CASSRAGPADNEQFF.

The chain couples TRBV20-1 to TRBJ2-5; 8 bases align to TRBD1. V trimming: 3 bases; J trimming: 5 bases; junction bases outside the gene matches: 11. The CDR3 is 15 residues long. Germline CDR1 is DFQATT and CDR2 is SNEGSKA (reference sequence). The CDR3 bases are TGCAGTGCTAGTACATCCAGGGGGCGGTCGGAGACCCAGTACTTC. It translates to CSASTSRGRSETQYF.

This clonotype was counted ten times or more. V is TRBV30 and J is TRBJ1-1; D is ambiguous. Trimming took off 5 bases at V and 10 bases at J, with 17 bases between the two ends. The CDR3 sequence is 12 residues long. Germline V gene lookup returns CDR1 GTSNPN and CDR2 SVGIG (reference sequence). CDR3 loop: CAWVRMQSAAFF. For the CDR3, the DNA is TGTGCCTGGGTGAGAATGCAATCTGCAGCTTTCTTT.

The chain uses TRBV20-1 and TRBJ2-5; D may be TRBD1 (5 bases). Germline CDR1 is DFQATT and CDR2 is SNEGSKA (reference sequence). Trimming pared 2 bases from V and 4 bases from J, leaving 11 bases between. The CDR3 spans 13 residues. The CDR3 nucleotides read TGCAGTGCTAGATCCCTGGGGCTAGAGACCCAGTACTTC. Encoded protein: CSARSLGLETQYF.

This clonotype was recorded at least ten times. This chain connects TRBV6-6 to TRBJ2-5, with 16 bases aligning to TRBD2. The CDR3 consists of 21 residues. J gave up 5 bases and V 3 bases, and 18 bases lay outside the gene matches. Germline V gene lookup returns CDR1 MNHNY and CDR2 SVGAGI (reference sequence). The CDR3 region is CASSYSNTGTSGGARRETQYF. The DNA for the CDR3 is TGTGCCAGCAGTTATTCGAACACCGGGACTAGCGGGGGGGCCAGGCGTGAGACCCAGTACTTC.

This clonotype was counted ten times or more. This chain joins TRBV12-3 or TRBV12-4 and TRBJ2-3; either TRBD1 or TRBD2 may fit D (7 bases each). CDR3 size: 16 residues. The V end lost 5 bases, the J end lost 6 bases, and 21 bases lay between the germline ends. Here the CDR3 DNA reads TGTGCCAGCAGTCCTCAGGGGGAGCTGCGGGGGGATACGCAGTATTTT. It yields the protein CASSPQGELRGDTQYF.

In this sample, this clonotype turned up many times. The chain recombines TRBV12-3 or TRBV12-4 with TRBJ2-1; D not resolved. This CDR3 comprises 12 residues. V gave up 3 bases and J gave up 7 bases, with 7 bases separating them. CDR3 nucleotides: TGTGCCAGCAGTTTGGTCGAAAATGAGCAGTTCTTC. As protein: CASSLVENEQFF.

The gene calls are TRBV7-8 and TRBJ1-3, with 7 bases lining up with TRBD1. This CDR3 spans 15 amino acids. V dropped 4 bases and J dropped 4; count of bases not matched to a gene: 7. Germline-derived CDR1 and CDR2 are SGHVS and FQNEAQ. CDR3 in amino acids: CASSSSDRAGNTIYF. CDR3 DNA sequence: TGTGCCAGCAGCTCTTCAGACAGGGCAGGAAACACCATATATTTT.

This chain connects TRBV19 to TRBJ2-5, with D perhaps matching TRBD1 (5 bases). With 5 bases removed from V and 1 base from J, the gap between germline ends came to 11 bases. The CDR3 is 14 amino acids. From germline, CDR1 is LNHDA and CDR2 SQIVND (reference sequence). In DNA form, the CDR3 reads TGTGCCAGTAGTCCCTTGGGGCTCCAAGAGACCCAGTACTTC. Translating it yields CASSPLGLQETQYF.

The chain joins TRBV5-1 to TRBJ2-1, with 7 nucleotides matching TRBD2. Looked up from germline, CDR1 is SGHRS and CDR2 is YFSETQ. The CDR3 contains 16 residues. V was pared by 0 bases and J by 1 base, with 4 bases of the junction left unmatched. Here the CDR3 reads CASSLVASGSYNEQFF. In DNA, the CDR3 is TGCGCCAGCAGCTTGGTGGCTAGCGGTTCCTACAATGAGCAGTTCTTC.

This clonotype was detected many times. The chain recombines TRBV7-8 with TRBJ1-5; D may be TRBD1 (5 bases). Germline CDR1 SGHVS, CDR2 FQNEAQ. Trimming took off 1 base at V and 0 bases at J, with 7 bases between the two ends. The CDR3 consists of 15 residues. In DNA form, the CDR3 reads TGTGCCAGCAGCTTAGAGACAGTTAGCAATCAGCCCCAGCATTTT. It is translated as CASSLETVSNQPQHF.

Many counts were recorded for this clonotype. The V gene is TRBV20-1, the J gene TRBJ1-4; 8 nucleotides match TRBD1. Germline assignment: CDR1 DFQATT and CDR2 SNEGSKA (reference sequence). CDR3 length: 13 amino acids. J gave up 11 bases and V 3 bases, and 8 bases lay outside the gene matches. The DNA of the CDR3 is TGCAGTGCTAGTCCCAGGGGGCACAGCAAACTGTTTTTT. Its protein is CSASPRGHSKLFF.

The rearrangement links TRBV20-1 to TRBJ2-7; 9 bases are a match to TRBD2. CDR1 is DFQATT, CDR2 SNEGSKA, per germline (reference sequence). The CDR3 has 16 amino acids. Trimming took 0 bases from V and 4 from J; bases not matched to a gene: 10. In DNA, the CDR3 is TGCAGTGCTAGAGATTTGGCTAGCGGGATCAGGTACGAGCAGTACTTC. Translating gives CSARDLASGIRYEQYF.

This clonotype was counted ten times or more. The chain employs TRBV20-1 and TRBJ2-5; 8 bases match TRBD2. Trimming took 5 bases from V and 8 from J; bases not matched to a gene: 13. The CDR3 covers 14 residues. CDR1 and CDR2 from the germline V gene are DFQATT and SNEGSKA (reference sequence). CDR3 residues: CSAGLAPTQGTQYF. CDR3 sequence (DNA): TGCAGTGCTGGACTAGCCCCTACCCAAGGAACCCAGTACTTC.

This clonotype occurred many times. The V gene is TRBV3-1, the J gene TRBJ1-1; possibly TRBD1 for D (6 bases). The CDR3 totals 16 residues. The V and J ends lost 5 bases and 5 bases respectively, with 21 bases between them. The germline gives CDR1 LGHDT, CDR2 YNNKEL (reference sequence). CDR3 nucleotides: TGTGCCAGCAGCGTCGCTTCGTCGGGGGCGCAGACTGAAGCTTTCTTT. Translating gives CASSVASSGAQTEAFF.

The CDR3 spells CASSDPGGSSPGNTIYF. CDR3 DNA: TGTGCCAGCAGTGATCCGGGGGGCTCTTCTCCTGGAAACACCATATATTTT. The chain employs TRBV6-1 and TRBJ1-3; possible D gene TRBD1, 6 bases. This CDR3 region has 17 residues. Germline V gives CDR1 MNHNS, CDR2 SASEGT. V lost 3 bases, J lost 2 bases, and 17 bases lay in between.

V gene TRBV4-1 combines with J gene TRBJ1-1, with a weak D call TRBD1 (6 bases). Germline CDR1 reads MGHRA; CDR2 reads YSYEKL. V was shortened by 1 base and J by 4 bases, with 25 bases between the two germline ends. The CDR3 is 19 amino acids. CDR3 nucleotides: TGCGCCAGCAGCCAAGGACGGTCTTGGGGGGCCGGGGAGGGCACTGAAGCTTTCTTT. This translates into CASSQGRSWGAGEGTEAFF.

This clonotype was observed a handful of times. This chain uses TRBV19 with TRBJ2-2; D gene uncertain. The germline V and J ends were trimmed by 8 bases and 6 bases, with 13 bases remaining between them. Germline CDR1 is LNHDA and CDR2 is SQIVND (reference sequence). The CDR3 is made up of 13 amino acids. The CDR3 bases are TGTGCCAGTGACGAGATAGGCGCCGGGGAGCTGTTTTTT. Encoded protein: CASDEIGAGELFF.